This T cell receptor (beta chain) comes out of a study of siplizumab effects on memory and regulatory T cells. Concerning this clone itself: What it binds is not known.

Germline CDR1 GTSNPN, CDR2 SVGIG (reference sequence). The CDR3 consists of 12 residues. Trimming took 4 bases from V and 5 from J, leaving 11 bases between them. Study-level results: With siplizumab, mappable alloreactive CD4+ clones averaged approximately 70% Treg-derived, versus less than 35% in controls. Roughly 75-95% of proliferating CD4+ or CD8+ clones lacked an assignable naive or memory phenotype.

Libraries were prepared by immunoSEQ multiplex PCR; TCRdb keeps only in-frame clonotypes and omits some of them. The table has some 110,000 clones, 85% to 95% seen once. The receptor was isolated from a human donor in good health. Input material: CD4+ T cells sorted from blood. The chain couples TRBV30 to TRBJ2-5; possibly TRBD1 or TRBD2 for D (5 bases each). This CDR3 is CAWTSGTETQYF. The DNA of the CDR3 is TGTGCCTGGACGTCTGGGACGGAGACCCAGTACTTC. The entire variable domain, with the rest obtained from reference TRBV30 and TRBJ2-5, is as follows: SQTIHQWPATLVQPVGSPLSLECTVEGTSNPNLYWYRQAAGRGLQLLFYSVGIGQISSEVPQNLSASRPQDRQFILSSKKLLLSDSGFYLCAWTSGTETQYFGPGTRLLVL.